Below, 11 T cell receptor beta chains from the same sample are listed, as sequenced in a study of T cells in localized non-small cell lung cancer. Assay used: immunoSEQ multiplex PCR; TCRdb lists only in-frame clones, some missing. The table has roughly 26,000 clones, approximately 86% seen once. The material was peripheral blood, obtained before any cancer treatment. Source of these receptors: a female donor older than 55 with stage II squamous cell lung carcinoma.

The gene calls are TRBV6-6 and TRBJ1-5; no clear D. V lost 2 bases and J lost 5, with 16 bases in between. The CDR3 totals 16 residues. CDR1 MNHNY and CDR2 SVGAGI come from the germline V gene (reference sequence). DNA of the CDR3: TGTGCCAGCAGTTACGCCCAGAACAGCGGGGATCAGCCCCAGCATTTT. It yields the protein CASSYAQNSGDQPQHF.

This sequence joins TRBV7-9 and TRBJ1-1, with D uncertain. CDR3 length: 14 amino acids. The germline V gene encodes CDR1 SEHNR and CDR2 FQNEAQ (reference sequence). Deletions cut 5 bases from V and 1 base from J, with 11 bases between. As DNA, the CDR3 is TGTGCCAGCAGCCTGAACGGGCCGAACACTGAAGCTTTCTTT. Translating it yields CASSLNGPNTEAFF.

The genes are TRBV29-1 and TRBJ1-2, with TRBD1 matching 11 bases. V lost 6 bases and J lost 6; bases outside the gene matches: 9. Germline V gene lookup returns CDR1 SQVTM and CDR2 ANQGSEA. The CDR3 loop spans 14 amino acids. CDR3 in amino acids: CSVGLGQGVNGYTF. DNA of the CDR3: TGCAGCGTGGGCCTGGGACAGGGGGTAAATGGCTACACCTTC. The whole variable domain, remainder taken from reference TRBV29-1 and TRBJ1-2, is SAVISQKPSRDICQRGTSLTIQCQVDSQVTMMFWYRQQPGQSLTLIATANQGSEATYESGFVIDKFPISRPNLTFSTLTVSNMSPEDSSIYLCSVGLGQGVNGYTFGSGTRLTVV.

The chain carries TRBV7-2 and TRBJ1-2; no firm D call. V was trimmed by 5 bases and J by 7 bases, leaving 17 bases between them. Germline V gene sequence: CDR1 SGHTA, CDR2 FQGNSA. The CDR3 has 14 amino acids. This CDR3 reads CASSPGREAAGYTF. In DNA, the CDR3 is TGTGCCAGCAGCCCCGGACGGGAGGCTGCTGGCTACACCTTC.

The genes are TRBV7-9 and TRBJ2-1; 7 bases agree with TRBD2. The germline CDR1 and CDR2 sequences are SEHNR and FQNEAQ (reference sequence). After removal of 3 bases from V and 4 bases from J, the junction contained 3 bases not matched to a gene. The CDR3 runs to 14 residues. As DNA, the CDR3 is TGTGCCAGCAGCTTCTCCGGGGGGTACAATGAGCAGTTCTTC. Its protein is CASSFSGGYNEQFF.

CDR3 nucleotides: TGTGCTAGTGCTCCGGGTTCAAATCAGCCCCAGCATTTT. Its protein product is CASAPGSNQPQHF. V gene TRBV12-5 combines with J gene TRBJ1-5; D is ambiguous. This CDR3 has 13 residues. Looked up from germline, CDR1 is LGHNT and CDR2 is FRNRAP. Between the trimmed V and J ends, which lost 7 bases and 4 bases, there was a span of 11 bases. The variable domain in full, with the rest retrieved from reference TRBV12-5 and TRBJ1-5, is DARVTQTPRHKVTEMGQEVTMRCQPILGHNTVFWYRQTMMQGLELLAYFRNRAPLDDSGMPKDRFSAEMPDATLATLKIQPSEPRDSAVYFCASAPGSNQPQHFGDGTRLSIL.

The rearrangement uses TRBV13 and TRBJ1-2; 9 bases match TRBD1. V was clipped by 6 bases and J by 3 bases; unmatched bases: 5. The CDR3 loop spans 14 amino acids. The germline V gene encodes CDR1 PRHDT and CDR2 FYEKMQ (reference sequence). CDR3 sequence: CASSFRDRDYGYTF. As DNA, the CDR3 is TGTGCCAGCAGTTTCCGGGACAGGGACTATGGCTACACCTTC.

The chain uses TRBV27 and TRBJ2-1, with no clear D. The CDR3 length is 14 residues. Germline-derived CDR1 and CDR2 are MNHEY and SMNVEV (reference sequence). Trimming left V 0 bases short and J 7 bases short, with 10 bases between. DNA for the CDR3: TGTGCCAGCAGTTTATCGGGTCCGTGGAATGAGCAGTTCTTC. Residues: CASSLSGPWNEQFF.

This sequence joins TRBV6-6 and TRBJ2-2; D is unclear. The germline V gene has CDR1 MNHNY and CDR2 SVGAGI (reference sequence). The CDR3 loop spans 16 amino acids. The V gene lost 6 bases and the J gene lost 3 bases, with 17 bases spanning the gap. CDR3 sequence: CASSRGRSSDTGELFF. As DNA, the CDR3 is TGTGCCAGCAGCCGAGGCAGGAGTTCTGACACCGGGGAGCTGTTTTTT.

This clone was seen just once. V and J are TRBV27 and TRBJ2-2; D is tentatively TRBD1 or TRBD2 (5 bases each). The V gene lost 5 bases and the J gene lost 4 bases, with 14 bases spanning the gap. This CDR3 has 15 residues. Per the germline V gene, CDR1 is MNHEY and CDR2 is SMNVEV (reference sequence). CDR3 DNA sequence: TGTGCCAGCAGTCGTCCCGGGACCGCCACCGGGGAGCTGTTTTTT. This codes for CASSRPGTATGELFF.

This chain connects TRBV19 to TRBJ1-2; TRBD1 is a possible D gene (6 bases). The ends were cut back, 8 bases at V and 7 bases at J, with 17 bases in the middle. CDR3 length equals 13 residues. Looked up from germline, CDR1 is LNHDA and CDR2 is SQIVND (reference sequence). The CDR3 DNA is TGTGCCAGTGAAACCCGGGACAAGGCTGGCTACACCTTC. Its translation is CASETRDKAGYTF.